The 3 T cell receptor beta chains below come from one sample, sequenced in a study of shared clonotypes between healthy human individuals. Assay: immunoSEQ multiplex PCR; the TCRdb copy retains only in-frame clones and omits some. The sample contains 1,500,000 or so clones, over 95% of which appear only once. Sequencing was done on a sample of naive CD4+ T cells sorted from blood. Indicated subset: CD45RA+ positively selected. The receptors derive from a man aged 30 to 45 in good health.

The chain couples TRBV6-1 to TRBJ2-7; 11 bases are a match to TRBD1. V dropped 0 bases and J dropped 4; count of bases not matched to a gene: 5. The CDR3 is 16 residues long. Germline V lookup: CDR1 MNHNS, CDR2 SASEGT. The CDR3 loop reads CASSEAWTGGFYEQYF. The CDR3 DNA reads TGTGCCAGCAGTGAAGCGTGGACAGGGGGCTTTTACGAGCAGTACTTC.

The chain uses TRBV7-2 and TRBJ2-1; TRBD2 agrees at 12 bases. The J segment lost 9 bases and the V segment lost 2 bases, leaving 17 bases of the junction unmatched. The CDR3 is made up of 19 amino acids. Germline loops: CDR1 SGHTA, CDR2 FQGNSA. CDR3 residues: CASSLNLAGGPDYFAEQFF. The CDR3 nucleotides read TGTGCCAGCAGCTTAAACCTAGCGGGAGGGCCGGATTACTTTGCTGAGCAGTTCTTC.

The CDR3 spells CASRRTSGRFGDTQYF. The CDR3 nucleotides are TGTGCCAGTAGGAGGACTAGCGGGAGGTTCGGAGATACGCAGTATTTT. The chain uses TRBV19 and TRBJ2-3; 14 nucleotides align to TRBD2. CDR1 is LNHDA and CDR2 is SQIVND in the germline V gene (reference sequence). V gave up 6 bases and J gave up 5 bases; unmatched junction bases: 7. The CDR3 runs to 16 residues. Filled out from reference TRBV19 and TRBJ2-3, the complete variable domain reads DGGITQSPKYLFRKEGQNVTLSCEQNLNHDAMYWYRQDPGQGLRLIYYSQIVNDFQKGDIAEGYSVSREKKESFPLTVTSAQKNPTAFYLCASRRTSGRFGDTQYFGPGTRLTVL.